A single sample gave rise to the 17 T cell receptor beta chains below, sequenced in a study of T-cell reconstitution after alpha-beta-depleted transplantation in children. A library of TCRbeta sequences, prepared with unique molecular identifiers, was generated. MiXCR, applied by TCRdb to the PCR reads, yields one record per CDR3 protein. The sample includes 500,000 or so distinct CDR3 sequences, over 10% seen only once; the top ten take approximately 15%. The source material was PBMCs, mostly from graft donor cells, sampled 180 days after TCRalphabeta/CD19-depleted stem cell transplant. The receptors here all came from a female patient aged 2-15 years who had a stem cell transplant for aplastic anemia, so the T cells may come from the graft donor.

This clonotype was seen more than once but under ten times. This chain connects TRBV5-1 to TRBJ2-5; 11 bases are a match to TRBD1. Trimming took 0 bases from V and 4 from J; bases not matched to a gene: 5. Germline CDR1 is SGHRS and CDR2 is YFSETQ. The CDR3 sequence is 16 residues long. The CDR3 here is CASSLGWTGGTETQYF. The CDR3 region has the DNA TGCGCCAGCAGCTTGGGCTGGACAGGGGGCACAGAGACCCAGTACTTC. Based on the CDR3 plus reference TRBV5-1 and TRBJ2-5, the full variable domain is KAGVTQTPRYLIKTRGQQVTLSCSPISGHRSVSWYQQTPGQGLQFLFEYFSETQRNKGNFPGRFSGRQFSNSRSEMNVSTLELGDSALYLCASSLGWTGGTETQYFGPGTRLLVL.

This chain uses TRBV5-1 with TRBJ2-1, with 7 bases lining up with TRBD2. Looked up from germline, CDR1 is SGHRS and CDR2 is YFSETQ. There are 15 residues in the CDR3. Trimming at V came to 0 bases and at J to 4 bases, leaving 4 bases not matched to a gene. In nucleotides, the CDR3 is TGCGCCAGCAGCTTGGACCGGGAGGTTTACAATGAGCAGTTCTTC. This codes for CASSLDREVYNEQFF.

This clonotype appeared a few times. J is TRBJ1-5 and V is TRBV7-8; no clear D. The CDR3 is made up of 17 amino acids. The V gene's germline CDR1 is SGHVS and CDR2 FQNEAQ. Trimming removed 3 bases from V and 2 bases from J, with 17 bases in between. The CDR3 DNA sequence: TGTGCCAGCAGCTTTCGAACCGCAGATTTGGGCAATCAGCCCCAGCATTTT. It yields the protein CASSFRTADLGNQPQHF.

This clonotype was observed a handful of times. This rearrangement joins TRBV29-1 to TRBJ2-3, with D possibly matching TRBD1 (5 bases). This CDR3 has 13 residues. V lost 4 bases and J 5 bases, leaving 13 bases between the germline ends. Germline V CDR1 and CDR2: SQVTM, ANQGSEA. The CDR3 DNA reads as TGCAGCGTTGTCCCTAGGGGTAAAGATACGCAGTATTTT. Translation gives CSVVPRGKDTQYF.

The rearrangement links TRBV7-2 to TRBJ1-1; D remains unclear. The CDR3 has 13 residues. From germline, CDR1 is SGHTA and CDR2 FQGNSA. Trimming took off 3 bases at V and 7 bases at J, with 12 bases between the two ends. This CDR3 is CASSLLGSGEAFF. CDR3 in DNA: TGTGCCAGCAGCTTGCTAGGCTCGGGTGAAGCTTTCTTT.

This sequence joins TRBV18 and TRBJ1-5, with 7 bases matching TRBD1. The CDR3 has 18 amino acids. CDR1 and CDR2 from the germline V gene are KGHSH and LQKENI. V shed 3 bases and J 3 bases; nucleotides not matched to a gene: 14. DNA of the CDR3: TGTGCCAGCTCACCGGATGGAGGGGGCGCACCCCCCAATCAGCCCCAGCATTTT. Translating gives CASSPDGGGAPPNQPQHF. Drawing the rest from reference TRBV18 and TRBJ1-5, the complete variable domain is NAGVMQNPRHLVRRRGQEARLRCSPMKGHSHVYWYRQLPEEGLKFMVYLQKENIIDESGMPKERFSAEFPKEGPSILRIQQVVRGDSAAYFCASSPDGGGAPPNQPQHFGDGTRLSIL.

This clonotype has only a few counts. The chain employs TRBV12-3 or TRBV12-4 and TRBJ2-7; D may match TRBD1 or TRBD2 (5 bases each). V was shortened by 5 bases and J by 6 bases, with 17 bases between the two germline ends. The CDR3 contains 14 residues. CDR3 loop: CASSVRDLLPEQYF. CDR3 sequence (DNA): TGTGCCAGCAGTGTCCGGGACCTTCTGCCCGAGCAGTACTTC.

The V and J genes are TRBV2 and TRBJ1-1; no clear D. The CDR3 sequence is 13 residues long. V lost 11 bases and J lost 1, with 14 bases in between. Germline CDR1 and CDR2: SNHLY and FYNNEI. The CDR3 DNA reads as TGTGCCCTATCCCGGCGGACGAACACTGAAGCTTTCTTT. This sequence encodes CALSRRTNTEAFF.

This clonotype was seen a handful of times. This rearrangement joins TRBV7-2 to TRBJ2-1; D possibly corresponds to TRBD1 (6 bases). Trimming took 6 bases from V and 8 from J, leaving 14 bases between them. Germline V gene sequence: CDR1 SGHTA, CDR2 FQGNSA. The CDR3 is 13 residues long. The CDR3 reads CASSTRGSYEQFF. The CDR3 nucleotides are TGTGCCAGCAGTACTAGGGGGTCTTATGAGCAGTTCTTC.

Only a few counts were recorded for this clonotype. The chain couples TRBV2 to TRBJ1-5; tentatively, D is TRBD1 (5 bases). V gave up 6 bases and J gave up 4 bases, with 16 bases separating them. The CDR3 runs to 15 residues. The germline V gene encodes CDR1 SNHLY and CDR2 FYNNEI. The CDR3 is CASSFLRDPNQPQHF. CDR3 bases: TGTGCCAGCAGCTTTCTCAGGGATCCTAATCAGCCCCAGCATTTT.

This clonotype was seen a handful of times. This rearrangement joins TRBV10-3 to TRBJ2-7; 9 bases fit TRBD1. Trimming removed 0 bases from V and 1 base from J; junction bases left unmatched: 4. The CDR3 runs 16 residues. CDR1 and CDR2 (germline): ENHRY, SYGVKD. CDR3 in DNA: TGTGCCATCAGTGAGTCCCCGGGACAGGGATCCTACGAGCAGTACTTC. It translates to CAISESPGQGSYEQYF.

This chain joins TRBV6-2 or TRBV6-3 and TRBJ2-1; no firm D call. This CDR3 is 14 amino acids long. CDR1 is MNHEY and CDR2 is SVGEGT in the germline V gene. V was clipped by 7 bases and J by 8 bases, with 18 bases between them. CDR3 loop: CASKGVPRYHEQFF. The CDR3 region has the DNA TGTGCCAGCAAAGGAGTCCCCCGTTACCATGAGCAGTTCTTC.

There are a few counts of this clonotype. V is TRBV18 and J is TRBJ1-3, with D uncertain. Trimming took off 5 bases at V and 0 bases at J, with 11 bases between the two ends. The CDR3 loop spans 15 amino acids. Germline V gene data show CDR1 as KGHSH and CDR2 as LQKENI. The CDR3 here is CASSSTAGSGNTIYF. For the CDR3, the DNA is TGTGCCAGCTCATCCACAGCCGGCTCTGGAAACACCATATATTTT.

This sequence joins TRBV7-6 and TRBJ2-1, with 8 bases fitting TRBD2. The CDR3 consists of 16 residues. Losses at the gene ends were 4 bases for V and 7 bases for J; bases not matched to a gene: 12. Germline CDR1 reads SGHVS; CDR2 reads FNYEAQ. In DNA, the CDR3 is TGTGCCAGCAGCTCGATACTAGCGGCGACCCGAAATGAGCAGTTCTTC. Translated, it gives CASSSILAATRNEQFF.

This clonotype was counted many times. The CDR3 region is CASSLRPPQETQYF. The CDR3 DNA is TGTGCCAGCAGTTTAAGGCCCCCGCAGGAGACCCAGTACTTC. The rearrangement links TRBV28 to TRBJ2-5, with D unresolved. Looked up from germline, CDR1 is MDHEN and CDR2 is SYDVKM. V lost 2 bases and J lost 5, with 12 bases in between. This CDR3 region has 14 residues.

This clonotype was observed a handful of times. CDR3: CASTKTQGATHNEQFF. DNA for the CDR3: TGTGCCAGCACGAAGACACAGGGGGCGACCCACAATGAGCAGTTCTTC. The chain has TRBV6-1 and TRBJ2-1, with 9 bases identical to TRBD1. The CDR3 has 16 amino acids. Trimming removed 7 bases from V and 5 bases from J; junction bases left unmatched: 12. Germline loops: CDR1 MNHNS, CDR2 SASEGT.

The chain couples TRBV7-2 to TRBJ2-7; TRBD1 agrees at 10 bases. Germline lookup yields CDR1 SGHTA and CDR2 FQGNSA. After removal of 3 bases from V and 2 bases from J, the junction contained 4 bases not matched to a gene. This CDR3 region has 15 residues. The CDR3 loop reads CASSFPGQGTYEQYF. In DNA form, the CDR3 reads TGTGCCAGCAGCTTTCCGGGACAGGGGACCTACGAGCAGTACTTC.